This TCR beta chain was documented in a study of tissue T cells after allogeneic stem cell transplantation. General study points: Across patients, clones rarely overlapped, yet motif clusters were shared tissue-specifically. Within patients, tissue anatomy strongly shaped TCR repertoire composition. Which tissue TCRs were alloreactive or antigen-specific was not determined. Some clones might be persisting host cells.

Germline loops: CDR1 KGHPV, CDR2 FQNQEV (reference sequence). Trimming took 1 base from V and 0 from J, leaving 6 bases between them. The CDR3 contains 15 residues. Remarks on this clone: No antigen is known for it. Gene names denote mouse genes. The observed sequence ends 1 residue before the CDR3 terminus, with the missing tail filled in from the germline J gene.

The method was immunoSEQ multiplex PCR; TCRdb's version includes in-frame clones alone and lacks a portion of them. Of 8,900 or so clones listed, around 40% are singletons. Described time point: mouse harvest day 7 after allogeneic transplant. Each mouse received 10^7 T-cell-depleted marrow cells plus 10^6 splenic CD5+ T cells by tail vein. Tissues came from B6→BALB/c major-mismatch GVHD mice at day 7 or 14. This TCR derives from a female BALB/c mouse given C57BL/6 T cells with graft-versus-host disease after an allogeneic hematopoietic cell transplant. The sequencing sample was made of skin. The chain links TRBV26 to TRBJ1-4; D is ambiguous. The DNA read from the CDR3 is TGTGCCAGCAGTCTGTTGCAGATTTCCAACGAAAGATTATTT. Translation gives CASSLLQISNERLF. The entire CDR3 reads CASSLLQISNERLFF.